These 17 T cell receptor beta chains came from one sample sequenced in a study of blood T cell repertoires in COVID-19. Only in-frame clones appear in the TCRdb table, and some are missing; sequencing was by immunoSEQ multiplex PCR. The table includes 250,000 to 400,000 clones, around 88% detected once. Sequencing used peripheral blood. These receptors all come from a young woman with COVID-19, enrolled during active disease.

The rearrangement links TRBV4-2 to TRBJ2-5, with 7 bases aligning to TRBD1. This CDR3 is built from 13 residues. Trimming at V came to 0 bases and at J to 8 bases, leaving 3 bases not matched to a gene. Germline V gene lookup returns CDR1 LGHNA and CDR2 YNFKEQ. DNA for the CDR3: TGTGCCAGCAGCCAAGATACAGGGGCTACCCAGTACTTC. Residues: CASSQDTGATQYF.

This chain links TRBV7-2 with TRBJ2-3; 7 nucleotides align to TRBD1. Germline trimming cut 6 bases from V and 2 bases from J; bases unmatched to any gene: 11. There are 16 residues in the CDR3. Germline V gene sequence: CDR1 SGHTA, CDR2 FQGNSA. The CDR3 is CASSLRGGYYTDTQYF. CDR3 in DNA: TGTGCCAGCAGTTTACGAGGGGGCTACTACACAGATACGCAGTATTTT.

This chain uses TRBV19 with TRBJ1-2; 12 nucleotides align to TRBD1. This CDR3 is built from 15 residues. J gave up 4 bases and V 6 bases, and 6 bases lay outside the gene matches. CDR1 and CDR2 (germline): LNHDA, SQIVND (reference sequence). CDR3 in amino acids: CASRPGTGGAYGYTF. DNA for the CDR3: TGTGCCAGTAGACCCGGGACAGGGGGCGCCTATGGCTACACCTTC.

The chain couples TRBV24-1 to TRBJ1-5; tentatively, D is TRBD1 (5 bases). The CDR3 is 14 residues long. Looked up from germline, CDR1 is KGHDR and CDR2 is SFDVKD. V was clipped by 7 bases and J by 2 bases, with 11 bases between them. This chain's CDR3 is CATSPGGGNQPQHF. CDR3 bases: TGTGCCACCAGCCCAGGAGGGGGCAATCAGCCCCAGCATTTT.

J is TRBJ1-2 and V is TRBV27; 7 nucleotides agree with TRBD1. With V trimmed by 11 bases and J by 3 bases, 15 bases remained unmatched. Per the germline V gene, CDR1 is MNHEY and CDR2 is SMNVEV (reference sequence). CDR3 length: 15 residues. Here the CDR3 reads CAVAKVRGRDYGYTF. The CDR3, as DNA: TGTGCCGTAGCCAAAGTAAGGGGGCGCGACTATGGCTACACCTTC.

The J gene is TRBJ1-4, the V gene TRBV7-6; TRBD1 is a possible D gene (5 bases). The CDR3 sequence is 15 residues long. Germline V gene sequence: CDR1 SGHVS, CDR2 FNYEAQ. The germline V and J ends were trimmed by 5 bases and 1 base, with 11 bases remaining between them. DNA for the CDR3: TGTGCCAGCAGCCTTCGTAGGGGAACTAATGAAAAACTGTTTTTT. Its protein product is CASSLRRGTNEKLFF.

This clone was observed once. The chain uses TRBV18 and TRBJ1-6, with a tentative D call TRBD1 (6 bases). CDR1 is KGHSH and CDR2 is LQKENI in the germline V gene. The V gene lost 3 bases and the J gene lost 9 bases, with 15 bases spanning the gap. CDR3 size: 15 residues. The CDR3 loop reads CASSPQGTRVSPLHF. The CDR3 DNA sequence: TGTGCCAGCTCACCTCAGGGGACCCGGGTTTCACCCCTCCACTTT.

V is TRBV7-6 and J is TRBJ2-2, with 8 bases aligning to TRBD1. This CDR3 has 15 residues. From germline, CDR1 is SGHVS and CDR2 FNYEAQ. V was pared by 5 bases and J by 4 bases, with 6 bases of the junction left unmatched. CDR3 in DNA: TGTGCCAGCAGCATCGGACAGGGCGGCACCGGGGAGCTGTTTTTT. Translation: CASSIGQGGTGELFF.

The chain links TRBV28 to TRBJ2-1; the D gene is possibly TRBD2 (5 bases). Germline lookup yields CDR1 MDHEN and CDR2 SYDVKM. CDR3 length equals 12 residues. The ends were cut back, 6 bases at V and 3 bases at J, with 6 bases in the middle. The CDR3 DNA is TGTGCCAGCAGCGGGAACTACAATGAGCAGTTCTTC. It codes for CASSGNYNEQFF.

In this sample, this clone turned up once. This chain joins TRBV21-1 and TRBJ1-2; the table gives TRBD1 as D, unverified against the DNA. TRBV21-1 is a listed pseudogene. This CDR3 comprises 14 residues. The CDR3 sequence: CASSSTGPNYGYTF. Written as DNA, the CDR3 is TGTGCCAGCAGCTCGACAGGGCCTAACTATGGCTACACCTTC.

The gene calls are TRBV19 and TRBJ1-5; D uncertain. The CDR3 loop spans 15 amino acids. Between the trimmed V and J ends, which lost 6 bases and 2 bases, there was a span of 14 bases. The V gene's germline CDR1 is LNHDA and CDR2 SQIVND (reference sequence). The CDR3 sequence is CASRNWQEGNQPQHF. The CDR3 coding sequence is TGTGCCAGTAGAAATTGGCAGGAAGGCAATCAGCCCCAGCATTTT.

The rearrangement joins TRBV2 to TRBJ2-7; 13 bases are a match to TRBD2. The CDR3 totals 17 residues. The ends lost 6 bases at V and 0 bases at J; junction bases unmatched: 8. CDR1 and CDR2 from the germline V gene are SNHLY and FYNNEI. The CDR3 DNA follows: TGTGCCAGCAGAGTCGGGACTAGCGGGGAGAGCTCCTACGAGCAGTACGTC. Protein: CASRVGTSGESSYEQYV.

The gene calls are TRBV5-1 and TRBJ2-3, with 13 bases identical to TRBD2. In germline, CDR1 is SGHRS, CDR2 YFSETQ. After removal of 4 bases from V and 5 bases from J, the junction contained 7 bases not matched to a gene. The CDR3 sequence is 16 residues long. CDR3 residues: CASSLTLAGGRDTQYF. In DNA, the CDR3 is TGCGCCAGCAGCCTCACACTAGCGGGGGGGCGAGATACGCAGTATTTT.

The sample holds one count of this clone. V and J are TRBV29-1 and TRBJ2-5; maybe TRBD1 (8 bases). The CDR3 extends over 12 amino acids. Trimming removed 7 bases at V and 3 bases at J, with 12 bases between. Per germline, CDR1 SQVTM and CDR2 ANQGSEA. The CDR3 nucleotides are TGCAGCGGGGGGGGACAGGAAGAGACCCAGTACTTC. Translated, it gives CSGGGQEETQYF.

This chain links TRBV6-6 with TRBJ1-2, with D unresolved. Trimming removed 5 bases from V and 2 bases from J, with 9 bases in between. This CDR3 has 13 amino acids. CDR1 and CDR2 (germline): MNHNY, SVGAGI (reference sequence). This CDR3 reads CASSRDGNYGYTF. The CDR3, as DNA: TGTGCCAGCAGTAGAGACGGGAACTATGGCTACACCTTC.

The rearrangement uses TRBV2 and TRBJ1-1, with D possibly being TRBD1 (5 bases). Trimming removed 4 bases from V and 1 base from J, with 13 bases in between. Germline values: CDR1 SNHLY, CDR2 FYNNEI. CDR3 length equals 15 residues. Here the CDR3 reads CASSARQNKNTEAFF. The DNA for the CDR3 is TGTGCCAGCAGTGCCCGACAGAACAAGAACACTGAAGCTTTCTTT.

This clone showed up many times. The CDR3 loop is CASGQGRTGELFF. The CDR3 DNA sequence: TGCGCCAGCGGACAGGGACGGACCGGGGAGCTGTTTTTT. The chain carries TRBV5-1 and TRBJ2-2; 8 bases map to TRBD1. Trimming removed 7 bases from V and 5 bases from J; junction bases left unmatched: 4. This CDR3 is 13 amino acids long. Germline values: CDR1 SGHRS, CDR2 YFSETQ.